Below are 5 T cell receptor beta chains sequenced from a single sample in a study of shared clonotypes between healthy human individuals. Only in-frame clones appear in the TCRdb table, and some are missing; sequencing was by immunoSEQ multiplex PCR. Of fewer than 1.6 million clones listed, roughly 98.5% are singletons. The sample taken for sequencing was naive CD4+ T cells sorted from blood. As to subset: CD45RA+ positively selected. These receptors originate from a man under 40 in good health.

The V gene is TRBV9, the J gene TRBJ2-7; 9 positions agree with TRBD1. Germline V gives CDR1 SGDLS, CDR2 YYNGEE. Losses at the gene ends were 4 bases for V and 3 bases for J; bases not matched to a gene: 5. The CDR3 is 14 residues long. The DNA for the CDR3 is TGTGCCAGCAGCCCGGGACAGGGCGACTACGAGCAGTACTTC. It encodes CASSPGQGDYEQYF.

CDR3 DNA: TGTGCCAGCAGCCCCGGACTAGTTGGGTACGAGCAGTACTTC. Protein: CASSPGLVGYEQYF. The chain couples TRBV7-2 to TRBJ2-7; 7 bases agree with TRBD2. V lost 5 bases, J lost 4 bases, and 8 bases stayed unmatched. Per germline, CDR1 SGHTA and CDR2 FQGNSA. The CDR3 extends over 14 amino acids.

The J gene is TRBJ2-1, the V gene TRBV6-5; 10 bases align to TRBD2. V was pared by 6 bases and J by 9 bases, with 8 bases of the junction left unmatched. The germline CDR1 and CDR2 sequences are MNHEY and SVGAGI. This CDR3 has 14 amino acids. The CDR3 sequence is CASRPGLAEVEQFF. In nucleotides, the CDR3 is TGTGCCAGCAGGCCAGGACTAGCGGAGGTTGAGCAGTTCTTC.

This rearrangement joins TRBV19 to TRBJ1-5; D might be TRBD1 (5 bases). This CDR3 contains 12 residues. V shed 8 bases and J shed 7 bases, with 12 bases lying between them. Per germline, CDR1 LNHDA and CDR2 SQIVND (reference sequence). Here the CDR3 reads CASCQGRQPQHF. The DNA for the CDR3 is TGTGCCAGTTGCCAGGGTAGACAGCCCCAGCATTTT.

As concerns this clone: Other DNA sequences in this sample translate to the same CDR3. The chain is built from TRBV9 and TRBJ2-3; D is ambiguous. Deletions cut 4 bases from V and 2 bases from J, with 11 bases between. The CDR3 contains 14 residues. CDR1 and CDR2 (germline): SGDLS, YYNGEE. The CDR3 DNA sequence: TGTGCCAGCAGCATACAAGGCTCCACAGATACGCAGTATTTT. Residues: CASSIQGSTDTQYF.